A selection of T cell receptor beta chains follows, all from one sample in a study of tumor-infiltrating lymphocytes in localized non-small cell lung cancer. Sequenced by immunoSEQ multiplex PCR; TCRdb stores in-frame clones only, minus some. The sample has 15,000 to 20,000 clones; around 80% are singletons. The sequenced material came from lung tumor tissue. These receptors came from a human donor with non-small cell lung cancer. The CDR3 runs from the conserved cysteine through the conserved F or W. D genes are given only for firm matches. A clone size is listed for some rows: how often the clone was seen (once, few, many), or a class if it is expanded.

CDR3	DNA	D	V	J	size
CASSPQGRFNRGEKLFF	TGTGCCAGCTCACCCCAGGGCAGGTTTAATCGCGGCGAAAAACTGTTTTTT	NA	TRBV18	TRBJ1-4	NA
CASSYRGANTEAFF	TGTGCCAGCAGTTACAGGGGGGCGAACACTGAAGCTTTCTTT	NA	TRBV6-5	TRBJ1-1	NA
CASSRSPSGSVADTQYF	TGTGCCAGCAGTCGGAGTCCAAGCGGGAGTGTCGCAGATACGCAGTATTTT	TRBD2	TRBV7-2	TRBJ2-3	NA
CAWSTRFRYEQYF	TGTGCCTGGAGTACCAGGTTTAGGTACGAGCAGTACTTC	NA	TRBV30	TRBJ2-7	NA
CASSGTSGAYNEQFF	TGTGCCAGCAGCGGGACTAGCGGAGCTTACAATGAGCAGTTCTTC	TRBD2	TRBV7-9	TRBJ2-1	NA
CASSLELMNTEAFF	TGTGCCAGCAGCTTAGAATTAATGAACACTGAAGCTTTCTTT	NA	TRBV7-6	TRBJ1-1	NA
CAISDVGNTYEQYF	TGTGCCATCAGTGATGTGGGCAATACCTACGAGCAGTACTTC	NA	TRBV10-3	TRBJ2-7	medium-sized
CATSRGEGNDYGYTF	TGTGCCACCAGCAGAGGAGAGGGGAACGACTATGGCTACACCTTC	NA	TRBV15	TRBJ1-2	NA
CASKPGQGAYEQYF	TGCGCCAGCAAGCCGGGACAGGGCGCCTACGAGCAGTACTTC	TRBD1	TRBV5-1	TRBJ2-7	NA
CASSFRGSQAFF	TGTGCCAGCAGTTTTAGGGGCTCTCAAGCTTTCTTT	NA	TRBV27	TRBJ1-1	NA
CASSDYPTDTQYF	TGTGCCAGCAGCGACTATCCCACAGATACGCAGTATTTT	NA	TRBV6-1	TRBJ2-3	NA
CASSVSGSVDTQYF	TGTGCCAGCAGCGTAAGCGGGAGCGTTGATACGCAGTATTTT	TRBD2	TRBV9	TRBJ2-3	NA
CASSQDSRTSGTDTQYF	TGCGCCAGCAGCCAAGATAGTCGGACTAGCGGGACAGATACGCAGTATTTT	TRBD2	TRBV4-3	TRBJ2-3	NA
CASSPGQTRIGYTF	TGTGCCAGCTCCCCGGGACAGACGAGGATTGGCTACACCTTC	TRBD1	TRBV18	TRBJ1-2	NA
CASKAPGQKNTGELFF	TGTGCCAGCAAAGCTCCGGGACAGAAGAACACCGGGGAGCTGTTTTTT	TRBD1	TRBV6-6	TRBJ2-2	NA
CASSWGLAGFGNEQFF	TGTGCCAGCAGCTGGGGACTAGCGGGTTTTGGTAATGAGCAGTTCTTC	TRBD2	TRBV11-3	TRBJ2-1	NA
CANDYGRLAGNEQFF	TGTGCCAACGATTATGGAAGGCTAGCGGGTAATGAGCAGTTCTTC	TRBD2	TRBV6-9	TRBJ2-1	NA
CASSYRGGDTQYF	TGTGCCAGCAGCTACCGTGGGGGAGATACGCAGTATTTT	NA	TRBV11-2	TRBJ2-3	NA
CTSSQNDRNYGYTF	TGCACCAGCAGCCAAAATGACCGTAACTATGGCTACACCTTC	NA	TRBV1	TRBJ1-2	NA
CASSSSSGGFYEQYF	TGTGCCAGCAGCTCCTCTAGCGGGGGTTTCTACGAGCAGTACTTC	TRBD2	TRBV5-6	TRBJ2-7	once
CASSPWTALVNYGYTF	TGCGCCAGCAGCCCCTGGACAGCCCTCGTCAACTATGGCTACACCTTC	NA	TRBV4-1	TRBJ1-2	NA
CAISESRQTSGGYTF	TGTGCCATCAGTGAGTCACGTCAGACTTCTGGAGGCTACACCTTC	NA	TRBV10-3	TRBJ1-2	medium-sized
CASTNVRDGTEAFF	TGTGCCAGTACCAATGTGAGGGATGGGACTGAAGCTTTCTTT	NA	TRBV19	TRBJ1-1	NA
CASSPVTSDTGELFF	TGTGCCAGCAGCCCGGTGACTAGCGACACCGGGGAGCTGTTTTTT	TRBD2	TRBV5-5	TRBJ2-2	once
CASSAGEAGELFF	TGTGCCAGCAGTGCGGGAGAGGCCGGGGAGCTGTTTTTT	NA	TRBV6-4	TRBJ2-2	NA
CASSYIGNLRDTQYF	TGTGCCAGCAGCTATATTGGAAATTTGAGAGATACGCAGTATTTT	NA	TRBV7-2	TRBJ2-3	NA
CASSQGLPSEGSQYF	TGCGCCAGCAGCCAGGGGTTACCTAGCGAGGGTTCGCAGTATTTT	NA	TRBV4-3	TRBJ2-3	NA
CASGWASSYNEQFF	TGCGCCAGCGGGTGGGCGTCTTCCTACAATGAGCAGTTCTTC	NA	TRBV5-1	TRBJ2-1	few
CASSGRARETQYF	TGCGCCAGCAGCGGGAGGGCCCGGGAGACCCAGTACTTC	TRBD2	TRBV5-1	TRBJ2-5	NA
CASSLELAGENEQFF	TGTGCCAGCAGCTTGGAACTAGCGGGGGAGAATGAGCAGTTCTTC	TRBD2	TRBV5-4	TRBJ2-1	NA
CAISESQGEQYF	TGTGCCATCAGTGAGTCACAGGGCGAGCAGTACTTC	NA	TRBV10-3	TRBJ2-7	NA
CASSASRGSPLHF	TGTGCCAGCAGTGCTAGCAGGGGATCACCCCTCCACTTT	NA	TRBV6-5	TRBJ1-6	NA
CARRPYTSSYNEQFF	TGTGCCCGGAGACCTTACACGAGCTCCTACAATGAGCAGTTCTTC	NA	TRBV30	TRBJ2-1	NA
CASSPSGGANVLTF	TGTGCCAGCAGCCCGTCAGGAGGGGCCAACGTCCTGACTTTC	NA	TRBV7-3	TRBJ2-6	NA
CASSIQGANQPQHF	TGTGCCAGTAGCATCCAGGGGGCTAATCAGCCCCAGCATTTT	TRBD1	TRBV19	TRBJ1-5	NA
CASSYSGSQTGELFF	TGTGCCAGCAGTTATAGCGGGAGTCAGACCGGGGAGCTGTTTTTT	TRBD2	TRBV2	TRBJ2-2	NA
CASSAGLADYNEQFF	TGTGCCAGCAGCGCGGGACTAGCGGACTACAATGAGCAGTTCTTC	TRBD2	TRBV7-2	TRBJ2-1	few
CASSPNRLAGGHSYEQYF	TGTGCCAGCAGCCCGAACCGACTAGCGGGAGGGCACTCCTACGAGCAGTACTTC	TRBD2	TRBV7-2	TRBJ2-7	few
CASSFSSTGDTEAFF	TGTGCCAGCAGTTTCTCGTCGACAGGGGACACTGAAGCTTTCTTT	TRBD1	TRBV27	TRBJ1-1	once
CSVYSGNEKLFF	TGCAGCGTTTACTCGGGAAATGAAAAACTGTTTTTT	NA	TRBV29-1	TRBJ1-4	NA
CANRLGGSDTEAFF	TGTGCCAACCGGCTGGGGGGGTCGGACACTGAAGCTTTCTTT	NA	TRBV19	TRBJ1-1	NA
CASSQRQGGYGYTF	TGTGCCAGCAGTCAACGTCAGGGCGGCTATGGCTACACCTTC	NA	TRBV28	TRBJ1-2	NA
CASSHRPSLAGNGYEQYF	TGCGCCAGCAGCCATCGACCATCTTTAGCGGGAAACGGGTACGAGCAGTACTTC	TRBD2	TRBV4-1	TRBJ2-7	NA
CASSVLSGYGYTF	TGTGCCAGCAGTGTCCTGAGTGGCTATGGCTACACCTTC	NA	TRBV25-1	TRBJ1-2	NA
CASSQEWAGRRYEQYF	TGCGCCAGCAGCCAAGAATGGGCCGGCAGGCGCTACGAGCAGTACTTC	NA	TRBV4-3	TRBJ2-7	NA
CASTPREKRDEAFF	TGTGCCAGCACTCCCAGGGAGAAGCGGGATGAAGCTTTCTTT	NA	TRBV25-1	TRBJ1-1	NA